Presented here are 12 T cell receptor beta chains from one specimen sequenced in a study of somatic mutations in cytotoxic T cells in rheumatoid arthritis. Generated by immunoSEQ multiplex PCR, the TCRdb table keeps only in-frame clones and is missing some. This sample has more than 25,000 clones, with roughly 74% found just once. Input material: CD8+ T cells sorted from blood. The receptors originated from a woman aged 18 to 35 in good health.

The chain employs TRBV29-1 and TRBJ1-1; a weak D match, TRBD1 (6 bases). Per the germline V gene, CDR1 is SQVTM and CDR2 is ANQGSEA. The CDR3 totals 10 residues. Deletions cut 4 bases from V and 7 bases from J, with 7 bases between. CDR3 DNA: TGCAGCGTTGTACAGGGTGAAGCTTTCTTT. Protein: CSVVQGEAFF.

The chain uses TRBV29-1 and TRBJ2-5, with 10 bases that match TRBD2. The V and J ends lost 0 bases and 0 bases, in that order; junction bases with no gene match: 10. The CDR3 consists of 18 residues. Germline CDR1 is SQVTM and CDR2 is ANQGSEA. CDR3 DNA: TGCAGCGTTGAAGAAAGTCTAGCGGGGGACACGTACCAAGAGACCCAGTACTTC. Amino acid sequence: CSVEESLAGDTYQETQYF.

This clone was detected only a few times. This chain uses TRBV30 with TRBJ1-5; the D is unclear. V gave up 2 bases and J gave up 3 bases, with 14 bases separating them. Per the germline V gene, CDR1 is GTSNPN and CDR2 is SVGIG (reference sequence). The CDR3 spans 15 residues. CDR3 bases: TGTGCCTGGAGTCCACTAACCGGGGTCAATCAGCCCCAGCATTTT. Residues: CAWSPLTGVNQPQHF.

V is TRBV29-1 and J is TRBJ2-7; D unclear. Germline CDR1 and CDR2: SQVTM and ANQGSEA. The V end was cut by 4 bases, the J end by 1 base, with 20 bases between. The CDR3 spans 16 residues. The CDR3 coding sequence is TGCAGCGTTGTAAAAGTTGGTCGGGTCTGGTCCTACGAGCAGTACTTC. As protein: CSVVKVGRVWSYEQYF.

The chain employs TRBV28 and TRBJ2-7; perhaps D is TRBD1 or TRBD2 (5 bases each). The V gene lost 4 bases and the J gene lost 3 bases, with 16 bases spanning the gap. This CDR3 comprises 15 residues. Germline assignment: CDR1 MDHEN and CDR2 SYDVKM. The CDR3 protein is CASSSPGLGDYEQYV. In nucleotides, the CDR3 is TGTGCCAGCAGTTCCCCTGGTCTGGGGGACTACGAGCAGTACGTC.

The chain carries TRBV7-6 and TRBJ2-1; a possible D gene is TRBD2 (5 bases). This CDR3 is built from 13 residues. V gave up 0 bases and J gave up 12 bases, with 12 bases separating them. The V gene's germline CDR1 is SGHVS and CDR2 FNYEAQ. The CDR3 DNA reads as TGTGCCAGCAGCTTAGCCGGGGAAGGATCGCAGTTCTTC. This codes for CASSLAGEGSQFF.

The genes are TRBV9 and TRBJ1-2; D gene uncertain. Germline V gene lookup returns CDR1 SGDLS and CDR2 YYNGEE. The V and J ends lost 2 bases and 4 bases respectively, with 18 bases between them. The CDR3 has 16 residues. CDR3 protein: CASSVSKNGSSYGYTF. For the CDR3, the DNA is TGTGCCAGCAGCGTTTCAAAGAACGGCAGTAGCTATGGCTACACCTTC.

Notes on this clone: Compared with germline, one end of the junction differs, possibly owing to a read error. The chain employs TRBV7-2 and TRBJ2-3; D unresolved. Per the germline V gene, CDR1 is SGHTA and CDR2 is FQGNSA. CDR3 size: 16 residues. CDR3 amino acids: CACSLDLIFSDDTQYF. CDR3 nucleotides: TGTGCCTGCAGCTTAGATTTGATTTTCAGCGACGATACGCAGTATTTT. The entire variable domain, with the rest obtained from reference TRBV7-2 and TRBJ2-3, is as follows: GAGVSQSPSNKVTEKGKDVELRCDPISGHTALYWYRQSLGQGLEFLIYFQGNSAPDKSGLPSDRFSAERTGGSVSTLTIQRTQQEDSAVYLCACSLDLIFSDDTQYFGPGTRLTVL.

The chain recombines TRBV27 with TRBJ2-7; 7 nucleotides match TRBD1. The CDR3 consists of 14 residues. With 3 bases clipped from V and 0 bases from J, the junction kept 2 bases outside the gene matches. Germline V CDR1 and CDR2: MNHEY, SMNVEV (reference sequence). Here the CDR3 DNA reads TGTGCCAGCAGTTTTGGGACAGCCTCCTACGAGCAGTACTTC. This gives the protein CASSFGTASYEQYF.

V gene TRBV7-8 combines with J gene TRBJ2-1, with D uncertain. V was pared by 1 base and J by 0 bases, with 10 bases between. The CDR3 covers 16 residues. Germline CDR1 is SGHVS and CDR2 is FQNEAQ. CDR3 sequence reads: CASSLEGSVSYNEQFF. In DNA form, the CDR3 reads TGTGCCAGCAGCTTAGAAGGGTCAGTCTCCTACAATGAGCAGTTCTTC.

This chain uses TRBV28 with TRBJ2-2, with D possibly being TRBD1 or TRBD2 (5 bases each). Germline CDR1 reads MDHEN; CDR2 reads SYDVKM. This CDR3 region has 14 residues. V lost 10 bases and J lost 3, with 15 bases in between. The CDR3 DNA follows: TGTGCCACCTCGGGGCTAGTCGACACCGGGGAGCTGTTTTTT. This encodes CATSGLVDTGELFF.

The rearrangement links TRBV9 to TRBJ2-3; 8 nucleotides match TRBD2. The germline CDR1 and CDR2 sequences are SGDLS and YYNGEE. Losses at the gene ends were 3 bases for V and 5 bases for J; bases not matched to a gene: 8. This CDR3 spans 15 amino acids. The CDR3 DNA reads TGTGCCAGCAGCGCCGCGGGGGGCAGTGGAGATACGCAGTATTTT. The encoded protein is CASSAAGGSGDTQYF.